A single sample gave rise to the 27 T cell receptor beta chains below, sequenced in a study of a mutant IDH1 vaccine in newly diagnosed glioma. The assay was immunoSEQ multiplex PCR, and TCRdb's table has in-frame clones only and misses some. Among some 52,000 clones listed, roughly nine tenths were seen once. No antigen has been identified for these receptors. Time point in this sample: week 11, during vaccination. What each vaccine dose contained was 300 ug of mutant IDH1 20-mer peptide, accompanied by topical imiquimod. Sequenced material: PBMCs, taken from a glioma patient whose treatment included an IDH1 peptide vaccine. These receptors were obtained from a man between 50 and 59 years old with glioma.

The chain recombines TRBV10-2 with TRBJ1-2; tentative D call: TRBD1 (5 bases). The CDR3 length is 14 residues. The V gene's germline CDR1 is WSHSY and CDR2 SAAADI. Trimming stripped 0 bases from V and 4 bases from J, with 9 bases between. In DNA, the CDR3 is TGCGCCAGCAGTGAGTCGGCAGGGCTCTATGGCTACACCTTC. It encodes CASSESAGLYGYTF.

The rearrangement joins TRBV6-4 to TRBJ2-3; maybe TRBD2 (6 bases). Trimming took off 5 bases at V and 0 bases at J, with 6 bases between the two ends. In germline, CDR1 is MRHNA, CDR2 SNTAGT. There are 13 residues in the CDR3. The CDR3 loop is CASSSGSTDTQYF. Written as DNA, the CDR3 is TGTGCCAGCAGTAGCGGGAGCACAGATACGCAGTATTTT.

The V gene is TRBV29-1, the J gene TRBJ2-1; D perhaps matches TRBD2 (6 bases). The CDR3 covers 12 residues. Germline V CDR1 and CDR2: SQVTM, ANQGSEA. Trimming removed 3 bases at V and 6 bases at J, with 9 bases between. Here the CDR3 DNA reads TGCAGCGTTGATAGGAGGGGCAATGAGCAGTTCTTC. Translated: CSVDRRGNEQFF.

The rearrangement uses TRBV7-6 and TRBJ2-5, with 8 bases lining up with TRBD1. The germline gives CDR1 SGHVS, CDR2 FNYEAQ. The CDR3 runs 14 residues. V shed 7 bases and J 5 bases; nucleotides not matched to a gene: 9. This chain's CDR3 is CASTSNTGGETQYF. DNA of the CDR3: TGTGCCAGCACCTCAAACACAGGGGGGGAGACCCAGTACTTC.

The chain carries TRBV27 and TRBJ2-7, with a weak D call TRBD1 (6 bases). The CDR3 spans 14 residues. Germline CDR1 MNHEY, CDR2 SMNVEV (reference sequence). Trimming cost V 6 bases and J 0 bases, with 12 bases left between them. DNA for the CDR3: TGTGCCAGCAGCCCCGACAGGAGCTCCTACGAGCAGTACTTC. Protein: CASSPDRSSYEQYF.

DNA of the CDR3: TGTGCCAGTAGTCCTCCGGTCGGGTCCGGGGAGCTGTTTTTT. This translates into CASSPPVGSGELFF. The J gene is TRBJ2-2, the V gene TRBV19; unclear D gene. V lost 5 bases, J lost 6 bases, and 13 bases lay in between. CDR3 length: 14 amino acids. CDR1 LNHDA and CDR2 SQIVND come from the germline V gene (reference sequence).

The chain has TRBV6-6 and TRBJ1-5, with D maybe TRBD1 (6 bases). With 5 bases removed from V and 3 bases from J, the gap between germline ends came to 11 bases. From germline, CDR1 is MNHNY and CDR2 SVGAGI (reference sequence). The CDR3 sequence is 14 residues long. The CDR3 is CASSPRQDNQPQHF. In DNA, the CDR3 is TGTGCCAGCAGTCCCCGACAGGACAATCAGCCCCAGCATTTT.

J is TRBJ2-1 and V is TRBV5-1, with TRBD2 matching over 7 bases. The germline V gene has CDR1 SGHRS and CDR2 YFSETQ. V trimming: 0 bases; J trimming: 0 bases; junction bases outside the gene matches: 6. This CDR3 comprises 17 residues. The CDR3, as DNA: TGCGCCAGCAGCTTGGAAAATCTAGCGGACTCCTACAATGAGCAGTTCTTC. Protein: CASSLENLADSYNEQFF.

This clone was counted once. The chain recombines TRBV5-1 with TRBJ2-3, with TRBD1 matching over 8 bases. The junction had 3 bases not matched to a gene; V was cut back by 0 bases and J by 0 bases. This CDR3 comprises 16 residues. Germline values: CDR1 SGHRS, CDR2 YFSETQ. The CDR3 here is CASSLDYRGSTDTQYF. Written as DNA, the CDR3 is TGCGCCAGCAGCTTGGACTACAGGGGGAGCACAGATACGCAGTATTTT.

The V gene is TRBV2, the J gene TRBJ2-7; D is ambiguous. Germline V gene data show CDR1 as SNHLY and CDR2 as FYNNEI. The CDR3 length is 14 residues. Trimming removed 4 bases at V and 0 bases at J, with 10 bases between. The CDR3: CASSVPTVSYEQYF. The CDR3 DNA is TGTGCCAGCAGTGTCCCCACAGTCTCCTACGAGCAGTACTTC.

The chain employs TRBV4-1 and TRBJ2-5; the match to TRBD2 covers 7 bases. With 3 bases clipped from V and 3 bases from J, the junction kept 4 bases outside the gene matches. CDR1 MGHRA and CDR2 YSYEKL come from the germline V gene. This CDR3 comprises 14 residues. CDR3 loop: CASSQVLAEETQYF. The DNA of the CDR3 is TGCGCCAGCAGCCAGGTTCTAGCGGAAGAGACCCAGTACTTC.

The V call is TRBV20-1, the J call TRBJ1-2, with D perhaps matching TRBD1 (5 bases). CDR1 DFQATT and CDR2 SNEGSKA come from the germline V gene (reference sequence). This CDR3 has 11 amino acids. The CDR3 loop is CTGAGPYGYTF. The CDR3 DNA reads TGCACCGGCGCGGGGCCCTATGGCTACACCTTC.

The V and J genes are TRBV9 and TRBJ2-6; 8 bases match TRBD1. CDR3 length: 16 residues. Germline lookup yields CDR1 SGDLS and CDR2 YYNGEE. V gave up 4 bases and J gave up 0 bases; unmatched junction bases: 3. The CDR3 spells CASSHGQGSGANVLTF. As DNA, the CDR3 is TGTGCCAGCAGCCACGGACAGGGCTCTGGGGCCAACGTCCTGACTTTC.

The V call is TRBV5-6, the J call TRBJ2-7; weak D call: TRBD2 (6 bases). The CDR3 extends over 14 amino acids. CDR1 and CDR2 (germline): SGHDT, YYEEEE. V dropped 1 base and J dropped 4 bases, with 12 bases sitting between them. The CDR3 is CASSLTGVRYEQYF. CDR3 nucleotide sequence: TGTGCCAGCAGCTTGACGGGGGTAAGGTACGAGCAGTACTTC.

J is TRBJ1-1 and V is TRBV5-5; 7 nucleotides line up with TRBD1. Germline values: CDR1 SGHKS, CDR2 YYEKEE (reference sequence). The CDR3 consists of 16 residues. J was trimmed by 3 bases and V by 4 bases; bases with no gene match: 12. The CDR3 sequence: CASSLRTGAEDTEAFF. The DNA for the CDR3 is TGTGCCAGCAGCCTGCGTACAGGGGCGGAGGACACTGAAGCTTTCTTT.

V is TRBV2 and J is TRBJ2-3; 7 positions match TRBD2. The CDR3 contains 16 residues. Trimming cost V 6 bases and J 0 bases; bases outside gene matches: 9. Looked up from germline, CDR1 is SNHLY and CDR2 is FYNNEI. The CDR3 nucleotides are TGTGCCAGCAGGGCCCTTGGGCGGGAGAGCACAGATACGCAGTATTTT. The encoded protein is CASRALGRESTDTQYF.

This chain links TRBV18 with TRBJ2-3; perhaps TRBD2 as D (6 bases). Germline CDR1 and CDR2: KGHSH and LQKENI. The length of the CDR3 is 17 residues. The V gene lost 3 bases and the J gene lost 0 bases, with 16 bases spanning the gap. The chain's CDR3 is CASSPTIAGGSTDTQYF. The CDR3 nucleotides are TGTGCCAGCTCACCGACGATTGCAGGAGGGAGCACAGATACGCAGTATTTT.

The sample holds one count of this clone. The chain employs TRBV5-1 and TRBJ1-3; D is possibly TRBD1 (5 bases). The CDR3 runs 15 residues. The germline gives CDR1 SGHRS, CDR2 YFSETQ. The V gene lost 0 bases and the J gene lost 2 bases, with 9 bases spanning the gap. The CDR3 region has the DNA TGCGCCAGCAGCTTGGAAACAGGACCTGGAAACACCATATATTTT. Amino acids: CASSLETGPGNTIYF.

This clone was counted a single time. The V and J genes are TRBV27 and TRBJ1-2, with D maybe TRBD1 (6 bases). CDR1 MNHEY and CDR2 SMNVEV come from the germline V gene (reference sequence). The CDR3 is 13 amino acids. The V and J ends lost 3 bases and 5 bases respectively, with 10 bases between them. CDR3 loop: CASSFNRAYGYTF. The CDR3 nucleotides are TGTGCCAGCAGTTTCAACAGGGCATATGGCTACACCTTC.

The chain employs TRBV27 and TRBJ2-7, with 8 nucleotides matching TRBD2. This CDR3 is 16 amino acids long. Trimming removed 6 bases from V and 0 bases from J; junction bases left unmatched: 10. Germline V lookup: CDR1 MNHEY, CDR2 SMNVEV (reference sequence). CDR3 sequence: CASRGRGGPISYEQYF. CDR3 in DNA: TGTGCCAGCAGGGGACGGGGGGGTCCGATCTCCTACGAGCAGTACTTC.

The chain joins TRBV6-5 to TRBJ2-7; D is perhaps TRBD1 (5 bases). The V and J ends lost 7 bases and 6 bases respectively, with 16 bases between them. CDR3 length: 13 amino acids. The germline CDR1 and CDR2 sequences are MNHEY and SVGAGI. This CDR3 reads CASTLPGRGEQYF. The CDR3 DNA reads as TGTGCCAGCACTCTCCCCGGAAGGGGCGAGCAGTACTTC.

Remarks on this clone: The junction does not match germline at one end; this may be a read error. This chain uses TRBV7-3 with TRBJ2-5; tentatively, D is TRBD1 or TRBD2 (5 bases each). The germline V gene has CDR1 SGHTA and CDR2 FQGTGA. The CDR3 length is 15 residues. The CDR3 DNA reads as TGTGCCAGCAGCTTAACGTGGGACCCGCAAGGGACCCAGTACTTC. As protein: CASSLTWDPQGTQYF.

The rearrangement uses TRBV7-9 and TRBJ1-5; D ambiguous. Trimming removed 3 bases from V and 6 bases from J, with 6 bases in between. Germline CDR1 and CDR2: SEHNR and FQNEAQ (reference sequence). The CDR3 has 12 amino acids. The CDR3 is CASSFTTQPQHF. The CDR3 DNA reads TGTGCCAGCAGCTTCACCACTCAGCCCCAGCATTTT.

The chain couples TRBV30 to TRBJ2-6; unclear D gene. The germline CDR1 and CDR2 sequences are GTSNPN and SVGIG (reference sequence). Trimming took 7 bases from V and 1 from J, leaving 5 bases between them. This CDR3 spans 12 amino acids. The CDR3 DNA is TGTGCCTATGGGTCTGGGGCCAACGTCCTGACTTTC. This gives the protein CAYGSGANVLTF.

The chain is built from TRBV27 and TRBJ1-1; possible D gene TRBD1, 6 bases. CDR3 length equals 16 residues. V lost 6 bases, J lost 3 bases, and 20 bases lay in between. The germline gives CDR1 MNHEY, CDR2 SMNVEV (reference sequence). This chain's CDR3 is CASSRDVGALYTEAFF. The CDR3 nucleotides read TGTGCCAGCAGCCGGGACGTGGGGGCTCTTTACACTGAAGCTTTCTTT.

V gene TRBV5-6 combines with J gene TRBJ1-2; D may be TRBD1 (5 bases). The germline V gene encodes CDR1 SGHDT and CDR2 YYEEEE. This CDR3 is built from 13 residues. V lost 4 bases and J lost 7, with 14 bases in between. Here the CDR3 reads CASSVTERSGYTF. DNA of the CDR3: TGTGCCAGCAGCGTGACAGAGCGCTCTGGCTACACCTTC.

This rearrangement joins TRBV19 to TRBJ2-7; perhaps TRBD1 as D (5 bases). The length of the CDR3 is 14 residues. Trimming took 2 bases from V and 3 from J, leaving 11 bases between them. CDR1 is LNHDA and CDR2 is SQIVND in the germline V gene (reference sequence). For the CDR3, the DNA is TGTGCCAGTAGTATACAGGGAATCGGCTACGAGCAGTACTTC. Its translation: CASSIQGIGYEQYF.